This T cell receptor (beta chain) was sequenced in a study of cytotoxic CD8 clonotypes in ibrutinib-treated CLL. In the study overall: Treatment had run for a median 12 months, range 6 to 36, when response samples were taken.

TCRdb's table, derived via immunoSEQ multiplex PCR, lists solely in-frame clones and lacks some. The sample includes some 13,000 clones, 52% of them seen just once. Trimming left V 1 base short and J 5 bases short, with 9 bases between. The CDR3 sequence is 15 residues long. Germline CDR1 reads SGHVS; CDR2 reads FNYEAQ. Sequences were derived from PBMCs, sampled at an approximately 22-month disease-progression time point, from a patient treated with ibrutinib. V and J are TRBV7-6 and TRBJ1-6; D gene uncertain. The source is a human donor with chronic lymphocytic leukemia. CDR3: CASSLEGWDNSPLHF. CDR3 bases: TGTGCCAGCAGCTTAGAGGGTTGGGATAATTCACCCCTCCACTTT. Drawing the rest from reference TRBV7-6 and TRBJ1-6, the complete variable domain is GAGVSQSPRYKVTKRGQDVALRCDPISGHVSLYWYRQALGQGPEFLTYFNYEAQQDKSGLPNDRFSAERPEGSISTLTIQRTEQRDSAMYRCASSLEGWDNSPLHFGNGTRLTVT.